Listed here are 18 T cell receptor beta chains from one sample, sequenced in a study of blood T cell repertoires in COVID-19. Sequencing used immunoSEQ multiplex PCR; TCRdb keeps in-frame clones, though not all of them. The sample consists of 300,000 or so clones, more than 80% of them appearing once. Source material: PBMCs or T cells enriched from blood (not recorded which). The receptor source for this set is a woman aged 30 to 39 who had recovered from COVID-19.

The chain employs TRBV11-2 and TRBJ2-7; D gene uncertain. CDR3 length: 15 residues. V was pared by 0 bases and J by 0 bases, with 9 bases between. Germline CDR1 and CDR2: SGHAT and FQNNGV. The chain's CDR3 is CASSLDSRSSYEQYF. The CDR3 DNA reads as TGTGCCAGCAGCTTAGATTCACGGAGCTCCTACGAGCAGTACTTC.

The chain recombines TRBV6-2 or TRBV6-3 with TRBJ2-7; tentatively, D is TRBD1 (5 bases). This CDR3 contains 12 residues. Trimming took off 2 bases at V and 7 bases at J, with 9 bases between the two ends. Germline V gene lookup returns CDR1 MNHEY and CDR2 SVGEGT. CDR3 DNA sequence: TGTGCCAGCAGTTACCTGGGGCGGGAGCAGTACTTC. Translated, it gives CASSYLGREQYF.

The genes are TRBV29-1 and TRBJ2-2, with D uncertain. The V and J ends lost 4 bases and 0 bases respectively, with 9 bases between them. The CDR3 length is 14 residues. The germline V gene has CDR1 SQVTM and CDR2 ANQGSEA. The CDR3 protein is CSVALSANTGELFF. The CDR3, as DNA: TGCAGCGTTGCTCTGTCGGCGAACACCGGGGAGCTGTTTTTT.

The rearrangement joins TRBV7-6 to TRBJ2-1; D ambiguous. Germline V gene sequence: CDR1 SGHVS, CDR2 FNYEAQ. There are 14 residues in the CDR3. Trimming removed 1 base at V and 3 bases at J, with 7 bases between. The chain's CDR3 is CASSLGPVYNEQFF. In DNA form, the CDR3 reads TGTGCCAGCAGCTTAGGTCCGGTCTACAATGAGCAGTTCTTC.

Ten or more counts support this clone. The CDR3 region has the DNA TGCGCCAGCATGTGGGGGGGACAGGGCGGTCGCAATGGCTACACCTTC. Translated, it gives CASMWGGQGGRNGYTF. This chain connects TRBV5-1 to TRBJ1-2; 9 bases fit TRBD1. CDR3 length: 16 amino acids. Trimming removed 6 bases from V and 6 bases from J; junction bases left unmatched: 15. The germline V gene encodes CDR1 SGHRS and CDR2 YFSETQ.

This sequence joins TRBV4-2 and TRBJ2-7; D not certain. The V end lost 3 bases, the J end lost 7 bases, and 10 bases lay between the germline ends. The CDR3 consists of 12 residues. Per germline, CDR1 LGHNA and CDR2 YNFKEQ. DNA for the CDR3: TGTGCCAGCAGCCAGCCCACAGATGAGCAGTACTTC. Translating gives CASSQPTDEQYF.

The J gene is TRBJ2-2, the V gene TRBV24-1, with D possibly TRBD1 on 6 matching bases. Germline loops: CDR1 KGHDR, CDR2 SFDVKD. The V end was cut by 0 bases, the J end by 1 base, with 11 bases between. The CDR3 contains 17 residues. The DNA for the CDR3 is TGTGCCACCAGTGATTTGCGGACAGCCTTGAACACCGGGGAGCTGTTTTTT. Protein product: CATSDLRTALNTGELFF.

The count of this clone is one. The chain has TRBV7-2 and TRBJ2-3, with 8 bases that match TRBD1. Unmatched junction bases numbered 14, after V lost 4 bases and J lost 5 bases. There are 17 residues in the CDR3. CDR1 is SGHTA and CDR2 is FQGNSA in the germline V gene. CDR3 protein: CASSSVLQGALGDTQYF. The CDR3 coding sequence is TGTGCCAGCAGCTCAGTACTTCAGGGGGCGTTGGGAGATACGCAGTATTTT.

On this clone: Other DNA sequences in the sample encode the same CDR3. In DNA, the CDR3 is TGTGCCAGCTCACCAGGGTCAGGATCCTACGAGCAGTACTTC. This gives the protein CASSPGSGSYEQYF. The chain links TRBV18 to TRBJ2-7, with D hard to call. V dropped 2 bases and J dropped 1 base, with 9 bases sitting between them. The CDR3 extends over 14 amino acids. Per the germline V gene, CDR1 is KGHSH and CDR2 is LQKENI.

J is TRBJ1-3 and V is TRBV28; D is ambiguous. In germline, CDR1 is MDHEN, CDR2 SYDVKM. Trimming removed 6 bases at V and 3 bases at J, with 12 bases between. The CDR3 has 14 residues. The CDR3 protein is CASRPEGVGNTIYF. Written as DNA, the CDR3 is TGTGCCAGCAGGCCCGAGGGAGTTGGAAACACCATATATTTT.

The CDR3 loop reads CASSEDFRSYEQYF. CDR3 in DNA: TGTGCCAGCAGCGAGGACTTTCGTAGTTACGAGCAGTACTTC. The chain couples TRBV9 to TRBJ2-7, with D perhaps TRBD2 (5 bases). CDR3 length equals 14 residues. V was trimmed by 3 bases and J by 4 bases, leaving 14 bases between them. Per the germline V gene, CDR1 is SGDLS and CDR2 is YYNGEE.

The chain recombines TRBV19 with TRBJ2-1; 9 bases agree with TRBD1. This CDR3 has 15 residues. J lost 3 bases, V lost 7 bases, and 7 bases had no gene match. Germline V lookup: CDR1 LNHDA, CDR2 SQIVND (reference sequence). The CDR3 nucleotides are TGTGCCAGTAATGAACAGGGGGCCGGCTACAATGAGCAGTTCTTC. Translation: CASNEQGAGYNEQFF.

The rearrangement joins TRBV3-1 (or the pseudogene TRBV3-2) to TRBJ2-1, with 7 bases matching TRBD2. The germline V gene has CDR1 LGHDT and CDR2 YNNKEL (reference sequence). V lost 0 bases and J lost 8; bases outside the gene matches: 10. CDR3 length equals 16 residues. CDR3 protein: CASSQDSGGGHDEQFF. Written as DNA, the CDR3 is TGTGCCAGCAGCCAAGATTCCGGGGGAGGGCACGATGAGCAGTTCTTC.

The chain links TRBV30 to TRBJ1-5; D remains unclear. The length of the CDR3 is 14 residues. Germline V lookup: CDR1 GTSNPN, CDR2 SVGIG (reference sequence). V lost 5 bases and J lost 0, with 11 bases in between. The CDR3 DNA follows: TGTGCCTGGGGAACAGCTAATAGCAATCAGCCCCAGCATTTT. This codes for CAWGTANSNQPQHF.

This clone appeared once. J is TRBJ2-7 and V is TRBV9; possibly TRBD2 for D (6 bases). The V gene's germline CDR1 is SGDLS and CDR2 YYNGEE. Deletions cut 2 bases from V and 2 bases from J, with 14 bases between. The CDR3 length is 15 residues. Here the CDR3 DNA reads TGTGCCAGCAGCGTCTCAGCGGGTCCAACCTACGAGCAGTACTTC. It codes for CASSVSAGPTYEQYF.

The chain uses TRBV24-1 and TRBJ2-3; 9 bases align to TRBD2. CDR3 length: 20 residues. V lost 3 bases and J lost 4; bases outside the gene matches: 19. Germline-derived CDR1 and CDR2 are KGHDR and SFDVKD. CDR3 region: CATSDPFLAGDRPPPDTQYF. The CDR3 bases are TGTGCCACCAGTGATCCTTTCTTAGCGGGAGATCGTCCCCCCCCAGATACGCAGTATTTT.

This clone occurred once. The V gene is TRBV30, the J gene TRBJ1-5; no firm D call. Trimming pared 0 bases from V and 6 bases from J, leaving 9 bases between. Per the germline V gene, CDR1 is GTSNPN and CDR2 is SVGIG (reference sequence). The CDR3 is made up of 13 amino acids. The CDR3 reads CAWSVRSGQPQHF. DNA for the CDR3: TGTGCCTGGAGTGTGCGATCTGGTCAGCCCCAGCATTTT. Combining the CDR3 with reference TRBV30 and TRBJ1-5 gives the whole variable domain SQTIHQWPATLVQPVGSPLSLECTVEGTSNPNLYWYRQAAGRGLQLLFYSVGIGQISSEVPQNLSASRPQDRQFILSSKKLLLSDSGFYLCAWSVRSGQPQHFGDGTRLSIL.

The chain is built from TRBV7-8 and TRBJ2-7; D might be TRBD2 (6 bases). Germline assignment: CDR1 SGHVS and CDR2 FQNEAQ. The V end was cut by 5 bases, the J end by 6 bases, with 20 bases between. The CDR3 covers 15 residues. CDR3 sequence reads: CASSPRRGLVSEQYF. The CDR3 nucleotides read TGTGCCAGCAGCCCCAGGAGGGGTTTGGTTAGCGAGCAGTACTTC.